Below are 31 T cell receptor beta chains sequenced from a single sample in a study of cytomegalovirus exposure and HLA in healthy donors. In the PCR, 60 Vbeta and 13 Jbeta primers were used. Here immunoSEQ multiplex PCR was the method, and the copy in TCRdb shows in-frame clones only, minus some. The data show some 180,000 clones, around 83% seen once. Material: PBMCs. Receptors were obtained from a man aged 40-50 years in good health and CMV-seropositive.

This clone was seen just once. This chain links TRBV4-3 with TRBJ1-1; the D is unclear. The CDR3 spans 13 residues. The germline V gene has CDR1 LGHNA and CDR2 YSLEER. The V gene lost 0 bases and the J gene lost 10 bases, with 12 bases spanning the gap. The CDR3 loop reads CASSQDVQSRAFF. For the CDR3, the DNA is TGCGCCAGCAGCCAAGATGTACAGAGTAGAGCTTTCTTT.

Written as DNA, the CDR3 is TGTGCCAGCAGACGACCGGGACAGGGGACGCGGGAGCAGTACTTC. Residues: CASRRPGQGTREQYF. The chain recombines TRBV27 with TRBJ2-7, with TRBD1 identical over 10 bases. CDR1 is MNHEY, CDR2 SMNVEV, per germline (reference sequence). The junction had 12 bases not matched to a gene; V was cut back by 6 bases and J by 7 bases. The CDR3 has 15 amino acids.

The chain carries TRBV27 and TRBJ1-1; D ambiguous. This CDR3 has 16 residues. From germline, CDR1 is MNHEY and CDR2 SMNVEV (reference sequence). The V and J ends lost 8 bases and 6 bases respectively, with 25 bases between them. DNA of the CDR3: TGTGCCAGCGGATTACCCACGGGAACCTCCATCCCTGAAGCTTTCTTT. Its translation is CASGLPTGTSIPEAFF.

The sample holds one count of this clone. The V and J genes are TRBV2 and TRBJ1-2, with 8 bases fitting TRBD1. V lost 7 bases and J lost 4; bases outside the gene matches: 5. The CDR3 has 13 residues. The germline V gene encodes CDR1 SNHLY and CDR2 FYNNEI. CDR3 coding DNA: TGTGCCAGCATTAGGACAGGGACCTATGGCTACACCTTC. This translates into CASIRTGTYGYTF.

The V call is TRBV6-1, the J call TRBJ1-5; D not certain. This CDR3 has 12 residues. The germline CDR1 and CDR2 sequences are MNHNS and SASEGT. The V gene lost 3 bases and the J gene lost 2 bases, with 2 bases spanning the gap. The DNA for the CDR3 is TGTGCCAGCAGTGACGGCAATCAGCCCCAGCATTTT. Protein product: CASSDGNQPQHF.

The chain joins TRBV2 to TRBJ1-1; possible D gene TRBD1, 5 bases. Per germline, CDR1 SNHLY and CDR2 FYNNEI. The CDR3 length is 13 residues. Trimming stripped 3 bases from V and 12 bases from J, with 17 bases between. In DNA form, the CDR3 reads TGTGCCAGCAGTGAGTCTATGGTAGGGGAAACTTTCTTT. It is translated as CASSESMVGETFF.

This chain links TRBV7-2 with TRBJ1-1, with a weak D call TRBD1 (5 bases). Trimming removed 3 bases from V and 9 bases from J, with 11 bases in between. The germline V gene has CDR1 SGHTA and CDR2 FQGNSA. This CDR3 spans 12 amino acids. CDR3 region: CASSLAGTQAFF. The CDR3 nucleotides are TGTGCCAGCAGCTTGGCGGGGACTCAAGCTTTCTTT.

Regarding this clone: This specimen includes other DNA sequences encoding the same CDR3. The J gene is TRBJ2-5, the V gene TRBV5-1; D gene unclear. The CDR3 length is 13 residues. Trimming took 0 bases from V and 5 from J, leaving 8 bases between them. Germline V gene sequence: CDR1 SGHRS, CDR2 YFSETQ. The CDR3 sequence is CASSLGSGETQYF. CDR3 nucleotides: TGCGCCAGCAGCTTGGGTTCGGGTGAGACCCAGTACTTC.

The rearrangement links TRBV10-3 to TRBJ2-3; D remains unclear. Trimming took off 10 bases at V and 2 bases at J, with 13 bases between the two ends. The CDR3 loop spans 13 amino acids. Germline V gene lookup returns CDR1 ENHRY and CDR2 SYGVKD. The CDR3 DNA is TGTGCCACCAAGACGGAGAACACAGATACGCAGTATTTT. It codes for CATKTENTDTQYF.

The chain joins TRBV30 to TRBJ1-2; no clear D. Germline V gene lookup returns CDR1 GTSNPN and CDR2 SVGIG (reference sequence). The V gene lost 0 bases and the J gene lost 7 bases, with 15 bases spanning the gap. The CDR3 runs 14 residues. CDR3 bases: TGTGCCTGGAGTGTACTTCTCGTATCAGGTGGCTACACCTTC. The encoded protein is CAWSVLLVSGGYTF.

V usage is TRBV15 and J usage is TRBJ1-3; 8 bases agree with TRBD1. This CDR3 comprises 15 residues. V lost 6 bases and J lost 1; bases outside the gene matches: 5. CDR1 and CDR2 from the germline V gene are LNHNV and YYDKDF (reference sequence). CDR3 in DNA: TGTGCCACCAGTGAAGACAGGGGATCTGGAAACACCATATATTTT. Protein: CATSEDRGSGNTIYF.

J is TRBJ1-2 and V is TRBV9; D perhaps matches TRBD1 (6 bases). Trimming pared 0 bases from V and 8 bases from J, leaving 14 bases between. Germline V gene data show CDR1 as SGDLS and CDR2 as YYNGEE. The CDR3 has 14 residues. CDR3: CASSVAEGGGGYTF. The CDR3 coding sequence is TGTGCCAGCAGCGTAGCTGAGGGGGGGGGAGGCTACACCTTC.

The chain has TRBV27 and TRBJ1-6, with 7 positions matching TRBD1. V dropped 6 bases and J dropped 7; count of bases not matched to a gene: 9. Germline CDR1 MNHEY, CDR2 SMNVEV (reference sequence). CDR3 length equals 15 residues. The CDR3 is CASRTPDRANSPLHF. Here the CDR3 DNA reads TGTGCCAGCAGAACTCCCGACAGGGCCAATTCACCCCTCCACTTT.

V and J are TRBV5-1 and TRBJ1-6, with TRBD1 matching 10 bases. The CDR3 has 11 amino acids. Trimming removed 3 bases from V and 16 bases from J; junction bases left unmatched: 1. Germline V gene data show CDR1 as SGHRS and CDR2 as YFSETQ. The CDR3 spells CASSSGQGLHF. The CDR3 bases are TGCGCCAGCAGCTCGGGACAGGGGCTCCACTTT.

The chain has TRBV9 and TRBJ2-5; TRBD1 matches at 7 bases. The DNA end lines up better with TRBJ2-7; the J call may be wrong. CDR1 and CDR2 (germline): SGDLS, YYNGEE. CDR3 length: 13 amino acids. CDR3 loop: CASSDTQGSEQYF. CDR3 DNA: TGTGCCAGCAGTGATACACAGGGGAGCGAGCAGTACTTC.

V and J are TRBV19 and TRBJ1-1; 7 nucleotides align to TRBD1. Germline CDR1 is LNHDA and CDR2 is SQIVND (reference sequence). J lost 7 bases, V lost 6 bases, and 14 bases had no gene match. The CDR3 spans 15 residues. DNA of the CDR3: TGTGCCAGTAGCATTCATACGGGACAGAGACTTGAAGCTTTCTTT. Amino acids: CASSIHTGQRLEAFF.

The chain links TRBV5-4 to TRBJ2-5; D ambiguous. V was trimmed by 0 bases and J by 2 bases, leaving 5 bases between them. Germline V lookup: CDR1 SGHNT, CDR2 YYREEE (reference sequence). The CDR3 totals 13 residues. The CDR3 nucleotides read TGTGCCAGCAGCTTGGACAGTCAAGAGACCCAGTACTTC. Translated, it gives CASSLDSQETQYF.

This chain uses TRBV15 with TRBJ2-2; D is unclear. The V gene lost 3 bases and the J gene lost 6 bases, with 14 bases spanning the gap. The CDR3 has 15 residues. Germline-derived CDR1 and CDR2 are LNHNV and YYDKDF (reference sequence). As DNA, the CDR3 is TGTGCCACCAGCAGTAGTCCGCCCGGTTCCGGGGAGCTGTTTTTT. This sequence encodes CATSSSPPGSGELFF.

The gene calls are TRBV29-1 and TRBJ1-5; 10 bases match TRBD1. V shed 3 bases, J shed 6 bases, and the junction held 14 bases outside the gene matches. CDR1 and CDR2 (germline): SQVTM, ANQGSEA. The CDR3 covers 17 residues. The CDR3 protein is CSVEEGGTGAFGQPQHF. In nucleotides, the CDR3 is TGCAGCGTTGAGGAGGGGGGGACAGGGGCTTTCGGTCAGCCCCAGCATTTT.

The DNA for the CDR3 is TGTGCCAGCAGGAAAGACAGGAATGAGCAGTTCTTC. As protein: CASRKDRNEQFF. The chain couples TRBV6-1 to TRBJ2-1, with D possibly matching TRBD1 (6 bases). V lost 6 bases and J lost 7, with 10 bases in between. The CDR3 consists of 12 residues. Germline CDR1 and CDR2: MNHNS and SASEGT.

There are a few counts of this clone. The chain recombines TRBV7-2 with TRBJ2-1; TRBD1 agrees at 8 bases. There are 19 residues in the CDR3. Germline CDR1 and CDR2: SGHTA and FQGNSA. J was trimmed by 0 bases and V by 3 bases; bases with no gene match: 13. This chain's CDR3 is CASSFQLRGRVSSYNEQFF. CDR3 bases: TGTGCCAGCAGCTTTCAACTCAGGGGGCGGGTAAGCTCCTACAATGAGCAGTTCTTC. The variable domain in full, with the rest retrieved from reference TRBV7-2 and TRBJ2-1, is GAGVSQSPSNKVTEKGKDVELRCDPISGHTALYWYRQSLGQGLEFLIYFQGNSAPDKSGLPSDRFSAERTGGSVSTLTIQRTQQEDSAVYLCASSFQLRGRVSSYNEQFFGPGTRLTVL.

This chain connects TRBV29-1 to TRBJ2-2; possible D gene TRBD1, 6 bases. Germline V CDR1 and CDR2: SQVTM, ANQGSEA. The ends were cut back, 7 bases at V and 5 bases at J, with 14 bases in the middle. This CDR3 is 13 amino acids long. The CDR3 DNA follows: TGCAGCGCCCAGAGGCAGGGGACCGGGGAGCTGTTTTTT. This sequence encodes CSAQRQGTGELFF.

The genes are TRBV7-8 and TRBJ1-2; tentative D call: TRBD1 (5 bases). The CDR3 runs to 13 residues. Germline loops: CDR1 SGHVS, CDR2 FQNEAQ. The V and J ends lost 5 bases and 8 bases respectively, with 15 bases between them. As DNA, the CDR3 is TGTGCCAGCAGCCCCGTGCGGGAGGGGGGCTACACCTTC. It specifies CASSPVREGGYTF. The full variable domain, with the rest looked up from reference TRBV7-8 and TRBJ1-2, is GAGVSQSPRYKVAKRGQDVALRCDPISGHVSLFWYQQALGQGPEFLTYFQNEAQLDKSGLPSDRFFAERPEGSVSTLKIQRTQQEDSAVYLCASSPVREGGYTFGSGTRLTVV.

This chain connects TRBV19 to TRBJ2-3; 8 bases fit TRBD1. Germline V gene sequence: CDR1 LNHDA, CDR2 SQIVND (reference sequence). The CDR3 sequence is 16 residues long. J lost 2 bases, V lost 6 bases, and 10 bases had no gene match. The CDR3 coding sequence is TGTGCCAGTAGGAGAGGACAGGGATCCCCCACAGATACGCAGTATTTT. Its translation: CASRRGQGSPTDTQYF. The variable domain in full, completed from reference TRBV19 and TRBJ2-3, reads DGGITQSPKYLFRKEGQNVTLSCEQNLNHDAMYWYRQDPGQGLRLIYYSQIVNDFQKGDIAEGYSVSREKKESFPLTVTSAQKNPTAFYLCASRRGQGSPTDTQYFGPGTRLTVL.

This clone was seen only a few times. This chain links TRBV2 with TRBJ2-3; 10 bases fit TRBD2. Germline V CDR1 and CDR2: SNHLY, FYNNEI. The CDR3 has 14 residues. The V gene end was trimmed by 8 bases and the J gene end by 2 bases; junction bases not matched to a gene: 4. The CDR3 DNA reads as TGTGCCAGCCAAGGACTAGCGGCCACAGATACGCAGTATTTT. Translated: CASQGLAATDTQYF.

This sequence joins TRBV25-1 and TRBJ1-1, with no clear D. Germline V gene lookup returns CDR1 MGHDK and CDR2 SYGVNS. V gave up 6 bases and J gave up 1 base, with 9 bases separating them. The CDR3 runs 13 residues. CDR3 DNA sequence: TGTGCCAGCAGACCCCTAGGGAACACTGAAGCTTTCTTT. Residues: CASRPLGNTEAFF.

This chain connects TRBV6-1 to TRBJ2-1; 9 bases fit TRBD1. Germline lookup yields CDR1 MNHNS and CDR2 SASEGT. J lost 2 bases, V lost 6 bases, and 2 bases had no gene match. The CDR3 extends over 14 amino acids. The CDR3 region is CASSGTGPYNEQFF. CDR3 in DNA: TGTGCCAGCAGCGGGACAGGGCCCTACAATGAGCAGTTCTTC.

The chain has TRBV7-8 and TRBJ2-2; unclear D gene. The CDR3 length is 16 residues. V was cut by 5 bases and J by 8 bases, with 21 bases left in between. The germline V gene has CDR1 SGHVS and CDR2 FQNEAQ. The CDR3 coding sequence is TGTGCCAGCAGCCCGCGGCGCCAAGTGAGGAGAGGGGAGCTGTTTTTT. Its translation: CASSPRRQVRRGELFF.

A single count supports this clone. V gene TRBV5-6 combines with J gene TRBJ2-5; TRBD2 aligns across 11 bases. Per the germline V gene, CDR1 is SGHDT and CDR2 is YYEEEE. This CDR3 has 15 amino acids. The ends lost 1 base at V and 5 bases at J; junction bases unmatched: 4. The CDR3 spells CASSLSASGGETQYF. The CDR3, as DNA: TGTGCCAGCAGCTTGTCGGCTAGCGGGGGGGAGACCCAGTACTTC.

The chain joins TRBV6-5 to TRBJ2-7; TRBD1 might be the D (5 bases). The CDR3 runs 13 residues. Germline V gives CDR1 MNHEY, CDR2 SVGAGI. V was trimmed by 8 bases and J by 3 bases, leaving 14 bases between them. The CDR3 DNA reads as TGTGCCAGCCAGGGTCCCACTGGCTACGAGCAGTACTTC. Protein: CASQGPTGYEQYF.

A few counts support this clone. The chain carries TRBV19 and TRBJ2-7; TRBD2 is a possible D gene (5 bases). This CDR3 contains 11 residues. Trimming took 5 bases from V and 3 from J, leaving 5 bases between them. The V gene's germline CDR1 is LNHDA and CDR2 SQIVND (reference sequence). Here the CDR3 reads CASSRGYEQYF. Written as DNA, the CDR3 is TGTGCCAGTAGTCGGGGCTACGAGCAGTACTTC.